The 26 T cell receptor beta chains below come from one sample, sequenced in a study of blood T cell repertoires in COVID-19. Using immunoSEQ multiplex PCR, the repertoire was profiled, and TCRdb retains in-frame clones only, with some absent. This table holds about 280,000 clones, 88% found once. Material: peripheral blood. All receptors come from a man younger than 35 with active or convalescent COVID-19.

The V gene is TRBV6-5, the J gene TRBJ2-7; 8 bases align to TRBD1. CDR1 is MNHEY and CDR2 is SVGAGI in the germline V gene. CDR3 length: 15 amino acids. The V segment lost 4 bases and the J segment 2 bases; nucleotides outside the gene matches: 7. CDR3 residues: CASSSVTGAAYEQYF. The CDR3 nucleotides are TGTGCCAGCAGTTCCGTGACAGGGGCGGCCTACGAGCAGTACTTC.

The rearrangement joins TRBV29-1 to TRBJ2-2, with 11 bases matching TRBD1. This CDR3 comprises 19 residues. Germline V lookup: CDR1 SQVTM, CDR2 ANQGSEA. The V segment lost 4 bases and the J segment 6 bases; nucleotides outside the gene matches: 19. Here the CDR3 DNA reads TGCAGCGTTGGAGGTTTAAGTCCGGGACAGGGGGAAGGTGCCGGGGAGCTGTTTTTT. It translates to CSVGGLSPGQGEGAGELFF.

This sequence joins TRBV7-6 and TRBJ2-2; 9 bases are a match to TRBD1. CDR1 and CDR2 from the germline V gene are SGHVS and FNYEAQ. V lost 3 bases to trimming and J lost 8 bases; unmatched junction nucleotides: 7. CDR3 length equals 15 residues. The CDR3 sequence: CASSLGTGFRGELFF. In DNA form, the CDR3 reads TGTGCCAGCAGCTTGGGGACAGGGTTCAGGGGGGAGCTGTTTTTT. Based on the CDR3 plus reference TRBV7-6 and TRBJ2-2, the full variable domain is GAGVSQSPRYKVTKRGQDVALRCDPISGHVSLYWYRQALGQGPEFLTYFNYEAQQDKSGLPNDRFSAERPEGSISTLTIQRTEQRDSAMYRCASSLGTGFRGELFFGEGSRLTVL.

The chain combines TRBV5-1 with TRBJ2-7, with D perhaps TRBD2 (5 bases). Germline V gene data show CDR1 as SGHRS and CDR2 as YFSETQ. The CDR3 loop spans 13 amino acids. V was trimmed by 4 bases and J by 0 bases, leaving 8 bases between them. The CDR3 loop reads CASSPGDSYEQYF. The CDR3 DNA sequence: TGCGCCAGCAGCCCCGGGGACTCCTACGAGCAGTACTTC.

CDR3 residues: CASSPDGLVDEQYF. Here the CDR3 DNA reads TGTGCCAGCTCACCCGACGGACTCGTCGACGAGCAGTACTTC. V is TRBV18 and J is TRBJ2-7; the D gene is possibly TRBD2 (5 bases). The germline V and J ends were trimmed by 3 bases and 5 bases, with 14 bases remaining between them. Per germline, CDR1 KGHSH and CDR2 LQKENI. The CDR3 runs 14 residues.

This clone was seen just once. The J gene is TRBJ1-5, the V gene TRBV27, with a possible D match to TRBD1 (6 bases). Trimming left V 2 bases short and J 0 bases short, with 14 bases between. The CDR3 is 17 residues long. The germline V gene encodes CDR1 MNHEY and CDR2 SMNVEV (reference sequence). The CDR3 DNA reads TGTGCCAGCAGTTTAAGAATGGGGACATCTAGCAATCAGCCCCAGCATTTT. Protein product: CASSLRMGTSSNQPQHF.

This sequence joins TRBV6-5 and TRBJ1-1; D unclear. CDR1 and CDR2 (germline): MNHEY, SVGAGI. This CDR3 comprises 14 residues. V gave up 0 bases and J gave up 3 bases, with 8 bases separating them. This CDR3 is CASSYSLADTEAFF. The CDR3 DNA sequence: TGTGCCAGCAGTTACTCGCTGGCAGACACTGAAGCTTTCTTT.

CDR3 nucleotide sequence: TGTGCCAGCAGTGAAAGGGACAGGAACACTGAAGCTTTCTTT. Protein: CASSERDRNTEAFF. The chain recombines TRBV2 with TRBJ1-1; 7 nucleotides align to TRBD1. This CDR3 has 14 residues. The trim removed 2 bases at V and 1 base at J, leaving 1 base unmatched. CDR1 is SNHLY and CDR2 is FYNNEI in the germline V gene.

This clone was counted only a few times. The chain links TRBV27 to TRBJ2-1; D perhaps matches TRBD1 (6 bases). The ends were cut back, 10 bases at V and 5 bases at J, with 12 bases in the middle. Looked up from germline, CDR1 is MNHEY and CDR2 is SMNVEV (reference sequence). The CDR3 has 12 amino acids. The CDR3 DNA reads TGTGCCACCCACACAGGGCACAATGAGCAGTTCTTC. This codes for CATHTGHNEQFF.

As regards this clone: An end of the junction does not agree with germline; a read error may underlie this. The V and J genes are TRBV19 and TRBJ1-3, with D hard to call. In germline, CDR1 is LNHDA, CDR2 SQIVND (reference sequence). CDR3 length equals 11 residues. The CDR3 loop reads CATGGETGPEF. The CDR3 DNA follows: TGTGCCACCGGAGGAGAAACGGGTCCTGAATTT.

The CDR3 DNA sequence: TGTGCCAGCAGCACCAGCCCGGGGCGGAGGGGAGAGCAGTACTTC. This gives the protein CASSTSPGRRGEQYF. The V call is TRBV11-2, the J call TRBJ2-7, with D possibly matching TRBD2 (6 bases). Trimming removed 5 bases from V and 7 bases from J, with 21 bases in between. The CDR3 is made up of 15 amino acids. Germline-derived CDR1 and CDR2 are SGHAT and FQNNGV. The whole variable domain, filled in from reference TRBV11-2 and TRBJ2-7, reads EAGVAQSPRYKIIEKRQSVAFWCNPISGHATLYWYQQILGQGPKLLIQFQNNGVVDDSQLPKDRFSAERLKGVDSTLKIQPAKLEDSAVYLCASSTSPGRRGEQYFGPGTRLTVT.

The chain links TRBV11-2 to TRBJ1-2; D is unresolved. The CDR3 covers 14 residues. V gave up 5 bases and J gave up 4 bases, with 14 bases separating them. Per germline, CDR1 SGHAT and CDR2 FQNNGV. CDR3 amino acids: CASSPGGFSYGYTF. The CDR3, as DNA: TGTGCCAGCAGCCCAGGTGGATTTAGCTATGGCTACACCTTC.

The count of this clone is one. The chain employs TRBV7-2 and TRBJ2-4; TRBD2 matches 8 bases. The CDR3 covers 13 residues. The ends lost 8 bases at V and 7 bases at J; junction bases unmatched: 7. Germline lookup yields CDR1 SGHTA and CDR2 FQGNSA. The CDR3 region has the DNA TGTGCCAGCTCCGGGGGGGGCAGGAACATTCAGTACTTC. This encodes CASSGGGRNIQYF.

This rearrangement joins TRBV19 to TRBJ1-6; D gene ambiguous. Trimming left V 5 bases short and J 1 base short, with 9 bases between. Germline loops: CDR1 LNHDA, CDR2 SQIVND (reference sequence). The CDR3 runs 15 residues. CDR3: CASSGRESYNSPLHF. As DNA, the CDR3 is TGTGCCAGTAGTGGAAGGGAGTCCTATAATTCACCCCTCCACTTT.

The chain joins TRBV5-5 to TRBJ1-5; no reliable D call. Between the trimmed V and J ends, which lost 2 bases and 0 bases, there was a span of 6 bases. Per germline, CDR1 SGHKS and CDR2 YYEKEE (reference sequence). The CDR3 length is 14 residues. The DNA for the CDR3 is TGTGCCAGCAGCTTTCTAGTTAGCAATCAGCCCCAGCATTTT. Protein: CASSFLVSNQPQHF. Full variable domain (outside the CDR3, taken from reference TRBV5-5 and TRBJ1-5): DAGVTQSPTHLIKTRGQQVTLRCSPISGHKSVSWYQQVLGQGPQFIFQYYEKEERGRGNFPDRFSARQFPNYSSELNVNALLLGDSALYLCASSFLVSNQPQHFGDGTRLSIL.

This chain joins TRBV10-3 and TRBJ2-5, with no clear D. Trimming removed 6 bases from V and 4 bases from J, with 12 bases in between. The CDR3 contains 13 residues. The germline gives CDR1 ENHRY, CDR2 SYGVKD. The CDR3 loop reads CAIRAFVGETQYF. DNA of the CDR3: TGTGCCATCAGGGCTTTCGTTGGAGAGACCCAGTACTTC.

The CDR3 DNA reads TGTGCCAGTAGTGAGGGGGCATTCCGAGCTTTCTTT. Translated: CASSEGAFRAFF. V and J are TRBV19 and TRBJ1-1; 7 bases match TRBD1. CDR3 size: 12 residues. Trimming cost V 5 bases and J 10 bases; bases outside gene matches: 7. Germline CDR1 is LNHDA and CDR2 is SQIVND (reference sequence).

CDR3 residues: CASSAGSRSPLHF. The CDR3, as DNA: TGTGCCAGTAGTGCAGGTTCCCGTTCACCCCTCCACTTT. This chain links TRBV19 with TRBJ1-6, with D unresolved. The CDR3 runs to 13 residues. Trimming took off 5 bases at V and 9 bases at J, with 11 bases between the two ends. Germline V gene sequence: CDR1 LNHDA, CDR2 SQIVND (reference sequence).

The chain carries TRBV6-6 and TRBJ2-3, with D possibly matching TRBD1 (5 bases). The germline V and J ends were trimmed by 2 bases and 5 bases, with 17 bases remaining between them. CDR1 and CDR2 from the germline V gene are MNHNY and SVGAGI (reference sequence). CDR3 length: 16 residues. The CDR3 sequence: CASSYPPGSTGDTQYF. The CDR3 nucleotides read TGTGCCAGCAGTTACCCTCCAGGGTCTACAGGAGATACGCAGTATTTT.

As to this clone: In the same sample, other DNA sequences code for this CDR3. The chain couples TRBV18 to TRBJ1-5; tentative D call: TRBD1 (5 bases). This CDR3 has 13 amino acids. Trimming stripped 3 bases from V and 7 bases from J, with 10 bases between. Per the germline V gene, CDR1 is KGHSH and CDR2 is LQKENI. CDR3 sequence: CASSPGGGQPQHF. CDR3 nucleotides: TGTGCCAGCTCACCTGGGGGGGGACAGCCCCAGCATTTT.

The V and J genes are TRBV6-5 and TRBJ2-3; D may be TRBD2 (6 bases). Looked up from germline, CDR1 is MNHEY and CDR2 is SVGAGI. The ends were cut back, 8 bases at V and 0 bases at J, with 6 bases in the middle. The CDR3 totals 12 residues. CDR3 sequence: CASGTSTDTQYF. The CDR3 DNA reads TGTGCCAGCGGGACTAGCACAGATACGCAGTATTTT.

The chain carries TRBV5-6 and TRBJ2-5, with 13 bases matching TRBD2. The V gene end was trimmed by 4 bases and the J gene end by 3 bases; junction bases not matched to a gene: 3. Germline assignment: CDR1 SGHDT and CDR2 YYEEEE. This CDR3 has 15 amino acids. The CDR3 sequence: CASSRGLAGEETQYF. CDR3 nucleotide sequence: TGTGCCAGCAGCCGAGGACTAGCGGGGGAAGAGACCCAGTACTTC.

This clone appeared a few times. V and J are TRBV25-1 and TRBJ1-4; TRBD1 might be the D (6 bases). V lost 4 bases and J lost 0, with 12 bases in between. CDR3 length: 16 residues. CDR1 and CDR2 from the germline V gene are MGHDK and SYGVNS. The CDR3 coding sequence is TGTGCCAGCAGTGCCCCCCAGGGGACAACTAATGAAAAACTGTTTTTT. Translating it yields CASSAPQGTTNEKLFF.

The genes are TRBV5-1 and TRBJ1-1, with D unclear. The germline CDR1 and CDR2 sequences are SGHRS and YFSETQ. V was pared by 8 bases and J by 1 base, with 12 bases between. The CDR3 loop spans 13 amino acids. The CDR3 reads CASTRTANTEAFF. The CDR3 coding sequence is TGCGCCAGTACACGTACCGCGAACACTGAAGCTTTCTTT.

The CDR3 is CASSYPQQGTDEQYF. In DNA, the CDR3 is TGTGCCAGCAGTTACCCTCAACAGGGTACGGACGAGCAGTACTTC. The chain recombines TRBV6-5 with TRBJ2-7; perhaps TRBD1 as D (6 bases). Germline V CDR1 and CDR2: MNHEY, SVGAGI. The CDR3 consists of 15 residues. V shed 2 bases and J shed 5 bases, with 16 bases lying between them.

The chain couples TRBV4-3 to TRBJ2-2; 8 bases align to TRBD2. Trimming at V came to 4 bases and at J to 4 bases, leaving 17 bases not matched to a gene. The CDR3 consists of 19 residues. Germline CDR1 and CDR2: LGHNA and YSLEER. CDR3 loop: CASSPKIPLAGTGTGELFF. CDR3 DNA: TGCGCCAGCAGCCCAAAAATCCCTCTAGCGGGCACGGGCACCGGGGAGCTGTTTTTT.